One sample yielded the 22 T cell receptor beta chains listed below, sequenced in a study of cytomegalovirus exposure and HLA in healthy donors. Primers included in the PCR were 60 Vbeta and 13 Jbeta primers. Profiled with immunoSEQ multiplex PCR; TCRdb holds only in-frame clones, not every one. The sample includes 250,000 to 300,000 clones, around 90% of them seen just once. The sequencing input was PBMCs. Receptors originate from a girl aged 2-15 years in good health and CMV-seronegative.

Here the CDR3 DNA reads TGTGCCAGCAGCCCCGCAGGCGGAGGACCCCAGCATTTT. It specifies CASSPAGGGPQHF. The V and J genes are TRBV7-6 and TRBJ1-5; D remains ambiguous. V gave up 5 bases and J gave up 10 bases, with 15 bases separating them. This CDR3 has 13 residues. Germline CDR1 is SGHVS and CDR2 is FNYEAQ. Full variable domain (missing parts from reference TRBV7-6 and TRBJ1-5): GAGVSQSPRYKVTKRGQDVALRCDPISGHVSLYWYRQALGQGPEFLTYFNYEAQQDKSGLPNDRFSAERPEGSISTLTIQRTEQRDSAMYRCASSPAGGGPQHFGDGTRLSIL.

The V gene is TRBV5-1, the J gene TRBJ2-5, with 9 bases identical to TRBD1. The germline V gene encodes CDR1 SGHRS and CDR2 YFSETQ. CDR3 length equals 15 residues. V gave up 2 bases and J gave up 0 bases; unmatched junction bases: 2. DNA of the CDR3: TGCGCCAGCAGCTTCGGGGACAGGGACCAAGAGACCCAGTACTTC. Its translation: CASSFGDRDQETQYF.

The V gene is TRBV6-1, the J gene TRBJ1-5; D may be TRBD1 (5 bases). V was pared by 4 bases and J by 0 bases, with 10 bases between. The germline gives CDR1 MNHNS, CDR2 SASEGT. This CDR3 has 15 amino acids. The DNA for the CDR3 is TGTGCCAGCAGTGTAGGGACTGTTAGCAATCAGCCCCAGCATTTT. The encoded protein is CASSVGTVSNQPQHF.

Details on this clone: At one boundary the junction diverges from the germline segment, which might be a read error. The chain employs TRBV7-9 and TRBJ1-1; a weak D match, TRBD1 (5 bases). The CDR3 loop spans 14 amino acids. CDR1 SEHNR and CDR2 FQNEAQ come from the germline V gene (reference sequence). Written as DNA, the CDR3 is TGTGCCAGCAGCTCAACAGGTGACAACACTGAAGCTTCCTTT. Protein sequence: CASSSTGDNTEASF.

V usage is TRBV19 and J usage is TRBJ1-5, with TRBD1 as a possible D gene (5 bases). This CDR3 has 17 amino acids. Germline V gene data show CDR1 as LNHDA and CDR2 as SQIVND (reference sequence). The V end was cut by 3 bases, the J end by 4 bases, with 19 bases between. CDR3 nucleotide sequence: TGTGCCAGTAGTATTGCTTCGGGGGGATTATGGAATCAGCCCCAGCATTTT. This codes for CASSIASGGLWNQPQHF.

V and J are TRBV27 and TRBJ2-5; perhaps TRBD1 as D (5 bases). Germline assignment: CDR1 MNHEY and CDR2 SMNVEV (reference sequence). The CDR3 loop spans 14 amino acids. Trimming shortened V by 5 bases and J by 1 base, and 11 bases separated the two germline ends. Written as DNA, the CDR3 is TGTGCCAGCAGTCAAGCAGGGTTCCAAGAGACCCAGTACTTC. Amino acids: CASSQAGFQETQYF.

The chain is built from TRBV7-2 and TRBJ2-3, with D possibly matching TRBD2 (6 bases). Trimming removed 2 bases from V and 2 bases from J, with 11 bases in between. This CDR3 spans 15 amino acids. Germline V gene sequence: CDR1 SGHTA, CDR2 FQGNSA. CDR3 nucleotide sequence: TGTGCCAGCAGCTTAACTAGCCGCCCCACAGATACGCAGTATTTT. Translated, it gives CASSLTSRPTDTQYF.

This clone has a handful of counts. The J gene is TRBJ1-1, the V gene TRBV5-4; possible D gene TRBD1, 5 bases. The length of the CDR3 is 13 residues. The V end lost 4 bases, the J end lost 6 bases, and 13 bases lay between the germline ends. The germline CDR1 and CDR2 sequences are SGHNT and YYREEE (reference sequence). The CDR3 nucleotides are TGTGCCAGCAGCGCGTCAGGGATCCCTGAAGCTTTCTTT. Protein product: CASSASGIPEAFF.

This chain connects TRBV9 to TRBJ1-6; D call uncertain. This CDR3 is built from 14 residues. Per germline, CDR1 SGDLS and CDR2 YYNGEE. Trimming left V 3 bases short and J 0 bases short, with 4 bases between. The CDR3 DNA follows: TGTGCCAGCAGCGGTAGCTCCTATAATTCACCCCTCCACTTT. This gives the protein CASSGSSYNSPLHF.

V gene TRBV7-9 combines with J gene TRBJ2-3; D gene unclear. V gave up 3 bases and J gave up 0 bases, with 7 bases separating them. The CDR3 has 14 residues. From germline, CDR1 is SEHNR and CDR2 FQNEAQ (reference sequence). The CDR3 here is CASSFYSSTDTQYF. In DNA, the CDR3 is TGTGCCAGCAGCTTTTACAGTAGCACAGATACGCAGTATTTT. The full variable domain, its missing parts supplied by reference TRBV7-9 and TRBJ2-3, is DTGVSQNPRHKITKRGQNVTFRCDPISEHNRLYWYRQTLGQGPEFLTYFQNEAQLEKSRLLSDRFSAERPKGSFSTLEIQRTEQGDSAMYLCASSFYSSTDTQYFGPGTRLTVL.

V gene TRBV15 combines with J gene TRBJ2-5; 8 bases agree with TRBD1. CDR3 length: 16 residues. Per germline, CDR1 LNHNV and CDR2 YYDKDF (reference sequence). With V trimmed by 4 bases and J by 1 base, 8 bases remained unmatched. CDR3 region: CATSNRTGLLQETQYF. The CDR3 DNA is TGTGCCACCAGCAACCGGACAGGGCTCCTCCAAGAGACCCAGTACTTC. The variable domain in full, with the rest retrieved from reference TRBV15 and TRBJ2-5, is DAMVIQNPRYQVTQFGKPVTLSCSQTLNHNVMYWYQQKSSQAPKLLFHYYDKDFNNEADTPDNFQSRRPNTSFCFLDIRSPGLGDTAMYLCATSNRTGLLQETQYFGPGTRLLVL.

This chain uses TRBV5-6 with TRBJ1-2; D possibly corresponds to TRBD1 (6 bases). CDR3 length equals 15 residues. The V gene's germline CDR1 is SGHDT and CDR2 YYEEEE. V dropped 4 bases and J dropped 7 bases, with 20 bases sitting between them. The CDR3 region has the DNA TGTGCCAGCAGCCCCGGGACAAGGGCATTCTTTGGCTACACCTTC. Its translation: CASSPGTRAFFGYTF. Drawing the rest from reference TRBV5-6 and TRBJ1-2, the complete variable domain is DAGVTQSPTHLIKTRGQQVTLRCSPKSGHDTVSWYQQALGQGPQFIFQYYEEEERQRGNFPDRFSGHQFPNYSSELNVNALLLGDSALYLCASSPGTRAFFGYTFGSGTRLTVV.

J is TRBJ2-5 and V is TRBV7-8; D unclear. Trimming shortened V by 5 bases and J by 5 bases, and 27 bases separated the two germline ends. The CDR3 covers 18 residues. Germline CDR1 is SGHVS and CDR2 is FQNEAQ. The CDR3 loop is CASSAPETLILSWETQYF. The DNA for the CDR3 is TGTGCCAGCAGCGCCCCAGAGACACTCATTCTCAGTTGGGAGACCCAGTACTTC.

The chain has TRBV4-1 and TRBJ2-1; maybe TRBD2 (5 bases). The V end lost 0 bases, the J end lost 6 bases, and 12 bases lay between the germline ends. Germline CDR1 is MGHRA and CDR2 is YSYEKL. The CDR3 runs to 15 residues. The DNA for the CDR3 is TGCGCCAGCAGCCAAGATCGGGCCGGGATCAATGAGCAGTTCTTC. This encodes CASSQDRAGINEQFF.

The rearrangement links TRBV5-5 to TRBJ2-1; 15 bases line up with TRBD2. This CDR3 contains 17 residues. CDR1 is SGHKS, CDR2 YYEKEE, per germline (reference sequence). V dropped 4 bases and J dropped 5; count of bases not matched to a gene: 7. CDR3 sequence: CASSTKGLAGGDNEQFF. The DNA of the CDR3 is TGTGCCAGCAGCACTAAGGGACTAGCGGGAGGTGACAATGAGCAGTTCTTC.

This clone has only one observation. This chain joins TRBV19 and TRBJ1-2, with no clear D. Trimming stripped 6 bases from V and 5 bases from J, with 13 bases between. Germline loops: CDR1 LNHDA, CDR2 SQIVND (reference sequence). CDR3 size: 13 residues. CDR3 DNA sequence: TGTGCCAGTAGCTTCCTTGGACTGTATGGCTACACCTTC. This encodes CASSFLGLYGYTF.

The rearrangement links TRBV28 to TRBJ1-5, with D possibly TRBD1 on 6 matching bases. CDR3 size: 13 residues. Germline V lookup: CDR1 MDHEN, CDR2 SYDVKM. Trimming stripped 8 bases from V and 5 bases from J, with 13 bases between. The CDR3 DNA sequence: TGTGCCAGCGTCACCCACAGGGATCAGCCCCAGCATTTT. Translation: CASVTHRDQPQHF. The whole variable domain, remainder taken from reference TRBV28 and TRBJ1-5, is DVKVTQSSRYLVKRTGEKVFLECVQDMDHENMFWYRQDPGLGLRLIYFSYDVKMKEKGDIPEGYSVSREKKERFSLILESASTNQTSMYLCASVTHRDQPQHFGDGTRLSIL.

This clone was seen a handful of times. The J gene is TRBJ2-7, the V gene TRBV5-6; a weak D match, TRBD1 (6 bases). Germline CDR1 SGHDT, CDR2 YYEEEE. The ends were cut back, 1 base at V and 2 bases at J, with 10 bases in the middle. CDR3 length: 14 residues. CDR3 bases: TGTGCCAGCAGCTTGAGACAGGTCCCCTACGAGCAGTACTTC. Amino acid sequence: CASSLRQVPYEQYF.

The V and J genes are TRBV25-1 and TRBJ2-3, with 9 bases matching TRBD2. CDR3 length equals 16 residues. J gave up 7 bases and V 5 bases, and 13 bases lay outside the gene matches. Germline V gives CDR1 MGHDK, CDR2 SYGVNS. The CDR3 DNA reads as TGTGCCAGCAGTCCCCCCTCTAGCGGGGTTGAGTATACGCAGTATTTT. Protein sequence: CASSPPSSGVEYTQYF.

The chain uses TRBV13 and TRBJ2-1; D not resolved. The germline V gene has CDR1 PRHDT and CDR2 FYEKMQ (reference sequence). V dropped 5 bases and J dropped 4 bases, with 3 bases sitting between them. The CDR3 is 11 residues long. The CDR3 reads CASSLYNEQFF. Here the CDR3 DNA reads TGTGCCAGCAGCCTTTACAATGAGCAGTTCTTC.

The rearrangement joins TRBV5-1 to TRBJ1-3, with unresolved D. CDR1 and CDR2 from the germline V gene are SGHRS and YFSETQ. Between the trimmed V and J ends, which lost 4 bases and 0 bases, there was a span of 14 bases. There are 16 residues in the CDR3. This chain's CDR3 is CASSQRTGSSGNTIYF. For the CDR3, the DNA is TGCGCCAGCAGCCAGAGGACGGGGAGCTCTGGAAACACCATATATTTT.

The chain couples TRBV6-5 to TRBJ2-7, with a tentative D call TRBD2 (5 bases). The CDR3 runs 12 residues. Germline CDR1 MNHEY, CDR2 SVGAGI. Trimming cost V 6 bases and J 5 bases, with 11 bases left between them. The CDR3 region is CASRTGSHEQYF. For the CDR3, the DNA is TGTGCCAGCAGAACGGGGTCACACGAGCAGTACTTC.